This T cell receptor beta chain was sequenced for a study of T cell repertoires in cytomegalovirus infection. Study-level points and caveats: The study found HLA-C-restricted CMV-specific TCR beta clonotypes dominating the ex vivo response.

Only a few counts were recorded for this clonotype. What it recognizes is unknown. The CDR3 sequence is 15 residues long. Looked up from germline, CDR1 is SQVTM and CDR2 is ANQGSEA. Trimming removed 6 bases at V and 2 bases at J, with 20 bases between. MiXCR, applied by TCRdb to the reads, yields one record per CDR3 protein. The sample contains over 250,000 distinct CDR3 sequences, about 20% of which appear only once. The V call is TRBV29-1, the J call TRBJ2-7; perhaps TRBD1 as D (5 bases). The source of this sequence is a human donor in good health (CMV status not recorded). Some clones in this sample may be carry-over from other donors' samples. Sequenced here: cultured PBMCs, sampled from culture after CMV antigen stimulation. The CDR3 coding sequence is TGCAGCGTCGCCCGGGTGCCTCAGGGAACCTACGAGCAGTACTTC. This codes for CSVARVPQGTYEQYF.